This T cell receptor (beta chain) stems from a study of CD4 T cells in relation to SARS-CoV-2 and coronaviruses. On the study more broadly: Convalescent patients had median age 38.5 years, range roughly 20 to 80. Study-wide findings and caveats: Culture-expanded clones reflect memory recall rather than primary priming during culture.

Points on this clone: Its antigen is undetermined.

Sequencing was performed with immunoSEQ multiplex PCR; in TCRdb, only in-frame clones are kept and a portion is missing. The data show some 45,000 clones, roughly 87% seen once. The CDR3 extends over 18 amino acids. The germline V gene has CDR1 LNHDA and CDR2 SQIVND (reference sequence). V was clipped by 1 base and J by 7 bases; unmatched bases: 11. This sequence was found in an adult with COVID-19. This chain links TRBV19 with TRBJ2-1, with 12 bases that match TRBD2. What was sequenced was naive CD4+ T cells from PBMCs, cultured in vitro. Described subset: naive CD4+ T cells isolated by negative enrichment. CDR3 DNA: TGTGCCAGTAGTATAGTGTCTAGCGGGAGGGCCATCGGAAATGAGCAGTTCTTC. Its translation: CASSIVSSGRAIGNEQFF.